The rows below give T cell receptor beta chains drawn from one sample of a study of blood T cell repertoires in COVID-19. Here immunoSEQ multiplex PCR was the method, and the copy in TCRdb shows in-frame clones only, minus some. Here the sample spans 350,000 to 450,000 clones, 90% to 95% being singletons. The sequencing input was PBMCs or T cells enriched from blood (not recorded which). These receptors all stem from a middle-aged woman who had been exposed to COVID-19. The CDR3 runs from the conserved cysteine through the conserved F or W. The D gene is left open where the match is weak. Not all rows give a size; the values are once, few, many and, for expanded clones, a class.

TGTGCCAGCAGCTTGGGCCTAGCGGGTGCGACTTCCCAAGAGACCCAGTACTTC	CASSLGLAGATSQETQYF	TRBD2	TRBJ2-5	once	TRBV5-4
TGCGCCAGCAGGCGCGACGGGACAGCCTTTGACACCCTCCACTTT	CASRRDGTAFDTLHF	TRBD1	TRBJ1-6	.	TRBV5-1
TGCGCCAGCAGCCAAGAACTCGAGACTAGCCCCCGAACCGGGGAGCTGTTTTTT	CASSQELETSPRTGELFF	TRBD2	TRBJ2-2	.	TRBV4-3
TGTGCCACCAGCAGAGATCTTCAAGGGAGTGGCAATCAGCCCCAGCATTTT	CATSRDLQGSGNQPQHF	.	TRBJ1-5	.	TRBV15
TGTGCCAGCAGCTCCCCCGGGACTTATAAAACTGAAGCTTTCTTT	CASSSPGTYKTEAFF	.	TRBJ1-1	.	TRBV7-9
TGTGCCAGCAGTTTAGAACTCGGGGGGAATCAGCCCCAGCATTTT	CASSLELGGNQPQHF	.	TRBJ1-5	.	TRBV28
TGTGCCAGCAGTGTAGCGCTAGGAACTGAAGCTTTCTTT	CASSVALGTEAFF	.	TRBJ1-1	.	TRBV6-1
TGTGCCAGCAGCCTAGCGGGAGGGGTCGCCGGGGAGCTGTTTTTT	CASSLAGGVAGELFF	TRBD2	TRBJ2-2	.	TRBV7-6
TGTGCCAGCAGCTCCAGAGGGGGCGGTGAGCAGTTCTTC	CASSSRGGGEQFF	TRBD1	TRBJ2-1	.	TRBV7-6
TGTGCCAGCAGCCTCCGGGACAGTGACCCCGGGGAGCTGTTTTTT	CASSLRDSDPGELFF	TRBD1	TRBJ2-2	.	TRBV7-9
TGTGCCAGCAGCTTATCAGGACAGAGGGAACTGTTTTTT	CASSLSGQRELFF	.	TRBJ1-4	.	TRBV7-9
TGTGCCAGCAGCTTAGGACTCCGGGATACGCAGTATTTT	CASSLGLRDTQYF	.	TRBJ2-3	.	TRBV11-2
TGTGCCAGCAGCCGTGGACTAGCGGGGGTTGGCACCGGGGAGCTGTTTTTT	CASSRGLAGVGTGELFF	TRBD2	TRBJ2-2	few	TRBV13
TGTGCCAGCAGCCCTTGGGGGAGGGGGAATGACGAGCAGTACTTC	CASSPWGRGNDEQYF	.	TRBJ2-7	.	TRBV9
TGTGCCAGCAGTCTACGAAACTATGGCTACACCTTC	CASSLRNYGYTF	.	TRBJ1-2	.	TRBV28
TGTGCCAGCAGCGCAAGACTAGCCCAAGAGACCCAGTACTTC	CASSARLAQETQYF	TRBD2	TRBJ2-5	.	TRBV9
TGCGCCAGCAGTGAAAAGATACAGGTTTATGGCTACACCTTC	CASSEKIQVYGYTF	.	TRBJ1-2	.	TRBV10-2
TGTGCCAGTAGTATAGCGACTAGCGGGAGGGCCGTGGAGCAGTTCTTC	CASSIATSGRAVEQFF	TRBD2	TRBJ2-1	.	TRBV19
TGCGCCAGCAGTGTCCTAGCGGGAGGTAATGAGCAGTTCTTC	CASSVLAGGNEQFF	TRBD2	TRBJ2-1	once	TRBV5-1
TGTGCCTGGAGCCTGACAGGGACTAATGAAAAACTGTTTTTT	CAWSLTGTNEKLFF	TRBD1	TRBJ1-4	.	TRBV30
TGTGCCAGCAGTTTCCAGTGGAACTATGGCTACACCTTC	CASSFQWNYGYTF	.	TRBJ1-2	.	TRBV12-3/TRBV12-4
TGTGCCAGCAGCGACTTCAAAGCACAGGGGATTGGTAATTCACCCCTCCACTTT	CASSDFKAQGIGNSPLHF	TRBD1	TRBJ1-6	.	TRBV5-4
TGTGCCAGCAGTTATACTAGCCGACAGTTCTTC	CASSYTSRQFF	.	TRBJ2-1	.	TRBV6-2/TRBV6-3
TGCGCCAGCAGCTTGGGTCCCCCAGGCAATGAGCAGTTCTTC	CASSLGPPGNEQFF	.	TRBJ2-1	.	TRBV5-1
TGTGCCAGCAGCTTAGGGGGCTACTCCACCAGCTACACCTTC	CASSLGGYSTSYTF	.	TRBJ1-2	.	TRBV7-2
TGCGCCAGCAGCCAACGGGCGGCGGACAGACCTAACTATGGCTACACCTTC	CASSQRAADRPNYGYTF	.	TRBJ1-2	.	TRBV4-1
TGTGCCAGCAGTGAATGTCCCAGGGGTCAGCCCCAGCATTTT	CASSECPRGQPQHF	.	TRBJ1-5	.	TRBV25-1